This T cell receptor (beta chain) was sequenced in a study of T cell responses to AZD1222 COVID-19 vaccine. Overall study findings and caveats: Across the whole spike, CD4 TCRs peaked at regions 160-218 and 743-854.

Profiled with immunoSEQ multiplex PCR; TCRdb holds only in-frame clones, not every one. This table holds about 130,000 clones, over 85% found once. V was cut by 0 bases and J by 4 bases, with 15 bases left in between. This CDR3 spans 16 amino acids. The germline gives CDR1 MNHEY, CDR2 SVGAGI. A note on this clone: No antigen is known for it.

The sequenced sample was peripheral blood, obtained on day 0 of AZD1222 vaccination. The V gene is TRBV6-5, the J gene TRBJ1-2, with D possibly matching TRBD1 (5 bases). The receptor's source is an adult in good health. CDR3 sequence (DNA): TGTGCCAGCAGTTACTCCGGGACGTTCCCTCCCTATGGCTACACCTTC. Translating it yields CASSYSGTFPPYGYTF.